This T cell receptor beta chain was sequenced during a study of T cell responses to AZD1222 COVID-19 vaccine. Only in-frame clones appear in the TCRdb table, and some are missing; sequencing was by immunoSEQ multiplex PCR. The sample consists of about 15,000 clones, more than 70% of them appearing once. Looked up from germline, CDR1 is LNHDA and CDR2 is SQIVND (reference sequence). Unmatched junction bases numbered 5, after V lost 3 bases and J lost 2 bases. The CDR3 covers 15 residues. With respect to this clone: No antigen is known for it.

Findings of the study overall: Reportedly, nearly half the spike-specific TCRs target unmutated variant regions.

The sequencing used peripheral blood, collected 28 days after the second AZD1222 dose. The rearrangement uses TRBV19 and TRBJ2-7; 9 positions match TRBD1. This sequence was found in an adult who received the AZD1222 COVID-19 vaccine. This chain's CDR3 is CASSMAQGAAYEQYF. The CDR3 bases are TGTGCCAGTAGTATGGCACAGGGGGCCGCCTACGAGCAGTACTTC.